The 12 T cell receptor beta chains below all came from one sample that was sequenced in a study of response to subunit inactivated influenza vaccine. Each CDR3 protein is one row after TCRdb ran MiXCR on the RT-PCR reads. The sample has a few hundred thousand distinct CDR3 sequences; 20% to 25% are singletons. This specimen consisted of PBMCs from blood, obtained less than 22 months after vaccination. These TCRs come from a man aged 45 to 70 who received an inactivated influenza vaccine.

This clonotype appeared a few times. The DNA of the CDR3 is TGTGCCAGCAGCCCCCAGGGGACAGATACGCAGTATTTT. Translated: CASSPQGTDTQYF. The chain employs TRBV28 and TRBJ2-3, with a possible D match to TRBD1 (6 bases). The CDR3 covers 13 residues. Looked up from germline, CDR1 is MDHEN and CDR2 is SYDVKM. Trimming stripped 6 bases from V and 3 bases from J, with 10 bases between.

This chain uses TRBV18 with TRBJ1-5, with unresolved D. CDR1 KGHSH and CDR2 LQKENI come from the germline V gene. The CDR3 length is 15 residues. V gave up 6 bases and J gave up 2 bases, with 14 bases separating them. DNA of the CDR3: TGTGCCAGCTCCACCATCGGTTCTCGCAATCAGCCCCAGCATTTT. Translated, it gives CASSTIGSRNQPQHF.

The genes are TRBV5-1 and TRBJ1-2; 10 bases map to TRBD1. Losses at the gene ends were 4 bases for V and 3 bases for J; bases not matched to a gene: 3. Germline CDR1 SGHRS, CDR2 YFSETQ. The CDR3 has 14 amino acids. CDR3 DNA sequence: TGCGCCAGCAGCGACGGACAGGGGGACTATGGCTACACCTTC. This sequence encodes CASSDGQGDYGYTF.

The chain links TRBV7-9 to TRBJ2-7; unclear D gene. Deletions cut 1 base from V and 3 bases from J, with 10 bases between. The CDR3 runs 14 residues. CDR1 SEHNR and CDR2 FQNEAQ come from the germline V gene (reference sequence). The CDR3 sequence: CASSLEGGNYEQYF. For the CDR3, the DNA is TGTGCCAGCAGCTTAGAAGGCGGAAACTACGAGCAGTACTTC.

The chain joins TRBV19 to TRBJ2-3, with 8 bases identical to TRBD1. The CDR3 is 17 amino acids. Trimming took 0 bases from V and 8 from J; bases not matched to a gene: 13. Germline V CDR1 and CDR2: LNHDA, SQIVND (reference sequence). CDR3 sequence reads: CASSIDGTGSLAATQYF. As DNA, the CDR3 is TGTGCCAGTAGTATAGACGGGACAGGTAGTCTAGCAGCTACGCAGTATTTT.

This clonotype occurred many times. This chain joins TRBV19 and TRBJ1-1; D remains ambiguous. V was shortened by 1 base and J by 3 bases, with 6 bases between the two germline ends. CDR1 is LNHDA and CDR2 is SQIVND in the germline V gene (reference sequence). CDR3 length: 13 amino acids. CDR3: CASSIASYTEAFF. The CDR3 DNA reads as TGTGCCAGTAGTATAGCGTCGTACACTGAAGCTTTCTTT. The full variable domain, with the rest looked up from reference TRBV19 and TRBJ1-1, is DGGITQSPKYLFRKEGQNVTLSCEQNLNHDAMYWYRQDPGQGLRLIYYSQIVNDFQKGDIAEGYSVSREKKESFPLTVTSAQKNPTAFYLCASSIASYTEAFFGQGTRLTVV.

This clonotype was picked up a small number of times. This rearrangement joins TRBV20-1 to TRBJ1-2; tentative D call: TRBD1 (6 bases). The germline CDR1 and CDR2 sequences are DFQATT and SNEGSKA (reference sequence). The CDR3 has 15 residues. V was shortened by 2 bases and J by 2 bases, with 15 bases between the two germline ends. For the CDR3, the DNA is TGCAGTGCTAGATCAAGGCGGACAGCCAACTATGGCTACACCTTC. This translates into CSARSRRTANYGYTF.

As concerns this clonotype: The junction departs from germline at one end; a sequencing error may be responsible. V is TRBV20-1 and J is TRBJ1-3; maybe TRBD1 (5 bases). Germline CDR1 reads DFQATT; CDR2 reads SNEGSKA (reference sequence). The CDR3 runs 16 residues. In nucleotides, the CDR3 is TGCAGTGCTAGAGATCATACAGGAGGCTCTGGAAACACCGTATATTTT. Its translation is CSARDHTGGSGNTVYF.

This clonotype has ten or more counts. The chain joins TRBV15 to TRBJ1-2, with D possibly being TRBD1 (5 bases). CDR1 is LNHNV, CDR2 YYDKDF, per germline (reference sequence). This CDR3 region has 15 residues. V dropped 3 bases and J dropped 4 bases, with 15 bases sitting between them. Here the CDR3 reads CATSSSGAVGYGYTF. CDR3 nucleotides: TGTGCCACCAGCAGTTCCGGGGCCGTGGGCTATGGCTACACCTTC.

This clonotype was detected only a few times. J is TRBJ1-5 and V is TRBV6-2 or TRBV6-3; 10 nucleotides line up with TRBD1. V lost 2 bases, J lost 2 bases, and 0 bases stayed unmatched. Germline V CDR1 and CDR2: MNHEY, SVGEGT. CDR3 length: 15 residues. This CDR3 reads CASSYGTGGNQPQHF. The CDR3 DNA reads TGTGCCAGCAGTTACGGGACAGGGGGCAATCAGCCCCAGCATTTT.

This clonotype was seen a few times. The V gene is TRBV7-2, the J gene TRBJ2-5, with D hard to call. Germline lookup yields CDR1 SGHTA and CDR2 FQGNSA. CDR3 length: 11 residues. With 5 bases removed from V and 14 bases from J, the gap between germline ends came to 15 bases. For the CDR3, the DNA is TGTGCCAGCAGCCCTTTGCAAGTCCTCTACTTC. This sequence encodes CASSPLQVLYF.

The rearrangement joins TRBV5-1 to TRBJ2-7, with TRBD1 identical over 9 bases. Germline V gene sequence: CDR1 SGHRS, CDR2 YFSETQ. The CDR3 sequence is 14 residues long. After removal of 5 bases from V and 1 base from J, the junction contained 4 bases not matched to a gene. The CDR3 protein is CASRRGTGSYEQYF. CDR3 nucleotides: TGCGCCAGCAGGAGAGGGACAGGGTCCTACGAGCAGTACTTC.